Listed below are T cell receptor beta chains from one sample, sequenced in a study of glioma-infiltrating T cells. TCRdb ran MiXCR on the multiplex PCR reads and lists one entry per CDR3 protein. In the table there are around 190,000 distinct CDR3 sequences, around 45% of which are singletons. The material sequenced was glioma tissue, nonneoplastic brain tissue, or PBMCs (not recorded which). The receptors were gathered from a human donor with low-grade glioma or glioblastoma, undergoing nonglioma brain surgery, or in good health (not recorded which). CDR3s leave out the opening cysteine and the closing phenylalanine or tryptophan. Fields, in order: V gene, CDR3 protein.

TRBV4-2 | ASSQEGVTNEKLF
TRBV14 | ASSHRNSGDEQF
TRBV13 | ASSRVGYEQY
TRBV30 | AWQSLDRATEAF
TRBV15 | ATSRDKPDILYGYT
TRBV5-1 | ASSLWGGQNQPQH
TRBV6-1 | ASSDNQETQY
TRBV28 | ASSVQRQKYNEQF
TRBV28 | ASSQIAGGYNEQF
TRBV24-1 | ATSDFRGQEQH
TRBV20-1 | SAYLPAGDIETQY
TRBV12-3/TRBV12-4 | ASSLQAYNEQF
TRBV28 | ASRLSGYTDTQY
TRBV20-1 | SAEEGPSSVDTQY
TRBV6-1 | ASSETRGPGTDTQY
TRBV7-9 | ASSLTSLNYEQY
TRBV7-8 | ASSSLTGSQPKETQH